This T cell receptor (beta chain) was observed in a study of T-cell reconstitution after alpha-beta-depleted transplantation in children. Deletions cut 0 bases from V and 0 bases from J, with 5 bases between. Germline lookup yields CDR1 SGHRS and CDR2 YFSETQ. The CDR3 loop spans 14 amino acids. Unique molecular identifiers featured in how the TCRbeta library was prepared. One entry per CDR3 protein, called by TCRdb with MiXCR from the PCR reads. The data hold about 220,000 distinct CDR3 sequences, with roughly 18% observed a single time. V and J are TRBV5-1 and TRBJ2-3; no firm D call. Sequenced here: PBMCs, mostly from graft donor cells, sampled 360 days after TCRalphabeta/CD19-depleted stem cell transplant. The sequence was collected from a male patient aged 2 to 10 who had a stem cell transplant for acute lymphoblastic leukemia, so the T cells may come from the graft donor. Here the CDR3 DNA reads TGCGCCAGCAGCTTGGACAAGAGCACAGATACGCAGTATTTT. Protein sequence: CASSLDKSTDTQYF.